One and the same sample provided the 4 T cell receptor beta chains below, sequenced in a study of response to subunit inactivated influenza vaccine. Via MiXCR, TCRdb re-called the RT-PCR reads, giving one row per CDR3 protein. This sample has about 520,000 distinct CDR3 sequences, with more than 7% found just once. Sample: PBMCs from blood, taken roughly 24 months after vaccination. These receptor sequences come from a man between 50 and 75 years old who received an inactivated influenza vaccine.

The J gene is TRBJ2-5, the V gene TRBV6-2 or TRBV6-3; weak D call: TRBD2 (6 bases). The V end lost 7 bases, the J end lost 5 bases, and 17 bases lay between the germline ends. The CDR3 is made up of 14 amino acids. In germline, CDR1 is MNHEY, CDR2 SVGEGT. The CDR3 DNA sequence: TGTGCCAGCACTCCCTCACTAGCCGGGGAGACCCAGTACTTC. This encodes CASTPSLAGETQYF.

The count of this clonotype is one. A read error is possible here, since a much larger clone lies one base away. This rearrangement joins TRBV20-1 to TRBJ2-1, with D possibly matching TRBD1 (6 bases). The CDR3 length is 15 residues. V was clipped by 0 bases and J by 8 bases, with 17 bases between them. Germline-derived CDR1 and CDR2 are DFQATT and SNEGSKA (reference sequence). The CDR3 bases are TGCAGTGCTAGAGACGACAGGTACACCGGCGATGAGCAGTTCTTC. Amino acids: CSARDDRYTGDEQFF.

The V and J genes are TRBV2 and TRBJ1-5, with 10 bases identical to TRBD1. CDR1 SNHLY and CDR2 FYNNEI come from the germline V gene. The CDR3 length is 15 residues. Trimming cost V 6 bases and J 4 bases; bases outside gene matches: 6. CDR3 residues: CASSATGGLNQPQHF. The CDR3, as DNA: TGTGCCAGCAGCGCGACAGGGGGCTTGAATCAGCCCCAGCATTTT.

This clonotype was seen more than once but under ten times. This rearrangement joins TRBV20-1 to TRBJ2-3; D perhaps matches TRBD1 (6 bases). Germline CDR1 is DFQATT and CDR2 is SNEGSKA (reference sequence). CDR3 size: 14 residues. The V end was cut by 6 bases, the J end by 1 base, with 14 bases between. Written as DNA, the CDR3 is TGCAGTGCAATACAGGGCAGCGGCACAGATACGCAGTATTTT. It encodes CSAIQGSGTDTQYF.